A single TCR beta chain is shown here with its context. Its antigen is undetermined. A linear amplification protocol produced the TCR libraries from roughly 0.5 ug of total RNA. In TCRdb, the reads were re-called with MiXCR into one record per CDR3 protein. The sample carries 150,000 to 200,000 distinct CDR3 sequences, 65% to 75% recorded once. The data belong to a study of healthy donors' naive CD4 and CD8 T cells. The wider study: Three donor age groups were sampled: 20-25, 40-50 and 60-70 years; half female.

Germline V gene data show CDR1 as MNHEY and CDR2 as SVGAGI. The CDR3 is made up of 13 amino acids. The V and J ends lost 8 bases and 0 bases respectively, with 10 bases between them. Study conclusions and caveats: Most V and J genes were reportedly biased between naive CD4+ and CD8+ cells. Positive CDR3 charge linked to CD4+ cells, negative to CD8+ cells.

The material sequenced was naive CD4+ and CD8+ T cells sorted from blood, pooled from several donors. The chain links TRBV6-5 to TRBJ2-5; perhaps TRBD2 as D (6 bases). The sequence derives from a pool of human donors in good health; the sample pools cells from several healthy donors. For the CDR3, the DNA is TGTGCCAGCGGGCGGGGACACCAAGAGACCCAGTACTTC. Its protein product is CASGRGHQETQYF.